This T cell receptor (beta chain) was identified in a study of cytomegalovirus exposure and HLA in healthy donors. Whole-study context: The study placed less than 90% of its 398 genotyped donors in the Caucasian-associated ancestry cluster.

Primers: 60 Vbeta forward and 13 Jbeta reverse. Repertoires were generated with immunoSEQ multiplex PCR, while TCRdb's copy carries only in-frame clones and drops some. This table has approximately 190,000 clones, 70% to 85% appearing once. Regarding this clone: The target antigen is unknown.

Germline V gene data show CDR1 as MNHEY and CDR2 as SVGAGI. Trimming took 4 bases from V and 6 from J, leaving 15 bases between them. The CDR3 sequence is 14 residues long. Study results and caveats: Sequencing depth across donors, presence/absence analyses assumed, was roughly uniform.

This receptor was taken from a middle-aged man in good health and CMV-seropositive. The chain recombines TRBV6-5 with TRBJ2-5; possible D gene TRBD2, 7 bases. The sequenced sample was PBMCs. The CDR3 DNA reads TGTGCCAGCAGTTGGGGGGGCGACAGAAAGACCCAGTACTTC. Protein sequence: CASSWGGDRKTQYF.